This is a list of T cell receptor beta chains from one sample in a study of vaccination effects on CD4 cells after COVID-19. Libraries were prepared by immunoSEQ multiplex PCR; TCRdb keeps only in-frame clonotypes and omits some of them. Of approximately 58,000 clones in the sample, approximately 80% were seen once. The antigens for these receptors are not known. The sample consisted of CD4+ T cells from PBMCs cultured without peptide, taken before COVID-19 vaccination. The source is a human donor who received a COVID-19 vaccine. CDR3s include the opening cysteine and the closing phenylalanine or tryptophan. A D gene is named only where the DNA matches it firmly. Size tells how often a clone was seen (once, few, many) or the class of an expanded clone, and some rows leave it out.

J	D	V	size	CDR3	DNA
TRBJ2-3	.	TRBV27	once	CASSLFPSGEDTQYF	TGTGCCAGCAGTTTATTCCCATCAGGGGAAGATACGCAGTATTTT
TRBJ2-2	TRBD2	TRBV7-6	few	CASSPLLAGGNGELFF	TGTGCCAGCAGCCCCCTACTAGCGGGGGGAAACGGGGAGCTGTTTTTT
TRBJ2-3	TRBD1	TRBV5-4	.	CASSVGTAGDTQYF	TGTGCCAGCAGCGTCGGGACAGCTGGGGATACGCAGTATTTT
TRBJ1-6	.	TRBV7-2	few	CASSKQGQLNSPLHF	TGTGCCAGCAGCAAACAAGGACAGCTTAATTCACCCCTCCACTTT
TRBJ2-4	.	TRBV6-5	.	CASSRTGTPGIQYF	TGTGCCAGCAGCCGAACCGGGACCCCGGGCATTCAGTACTTC
TRBJ1-5	.	TRBV7-2	.	CASSLGLQANQPQHF	TGTGCCAGCAGCTTAGGTTTGCAGGCGAATCAGCCCCAGCATTTT
TRBJ1-1	TRBD1	TRBV2	.	CASRDRGVNTEAFF	TGTGCCAGCAGGGACAGGGGGGTGAACACTGAAGCTTTCTTT
TRBJ1-6	.	TRBV10-3	.	CAISERGREDSPLHF	TGTGCCATCAGTGAAAGGGGCCGTGAGGATTCACCCCTCCACTTT
TRBJ2-2	.	TRBV7-3	once	CASSLLGADTGELFF	TGTGCCAGCAGCCTCTTGGGGGCAGACACCGGGGAGCTGTTTTTT
TRBJ2-1	.	TRBV24-1	.	CATSDAGSLVEQFF	TGTGCCACCAGTGACGCCGGGAGCTTAGTTGAGCAGTTCTTC
TRBJ2-3	TRBD2	TRBV18	.	CASSPVGLATDTQYF	TGTGCCAGCTCACCCGTCGGACTAGCCACAGATACGCAGTATTTT
TRBJ1-5	TRBD1	TRBV19	few	CASSSQGDSNQPQHF	TGTGCCAGTAGCTCTCAGGGGGATAGCAATCAGCCCCAGCATTTT
TRBJ1-3	.	TRBV24-1	.	CATSDPQGSGNTIYF	TGTGCCACCAGTGACCCACAGGGCTCTGGAAACACCATATATTTT
TRBJ1-6	TRBD1	TRBV28	.	CASWTGANSPLHF	TGTGCCAGTTGGACAGGAGCTAATTCACCCCTCCACTTT
TRBJ2-2	.	TRBV7-3	.	CASSLEGRAAGELFF	TGTGCCAGCAGCTTGGAGGGTAGAGCGGCCGGGGAGCTGTTTTTT
TRBJ1-1	.	TRBV6-5	.	CASNGGGPLNTEAFF	TGTGCCAGCAATGGCGGGGGGCCTCTTAACACTGAAGCTTTCTTT
TRBJ2-3	TRBD2	TRBV5-1	.	CASSLGGGARTDTQYF	TGCGCCAGCAGCTTGGGCGGGGGGGCCCGCACAGATACGCAGTATTTT
TRBJ2-1	TRBD1	TRBV7-9	.	CASSSGQGRDEQFF	TGTGCCAGCAGCTCTGGACAGGGGAGGGATGAGCAGTTCTTC
TRBJ2-1	.	TRBV30	.	CAWSPGVQGYEQFF	TGTGCCTGGAGTCCGGGGGTACAGGGATACGAGCAGTTCTTC
TRBJ2-4	.	TRBV5-1	.	CASSPRGLTGEAKNIQYF	TGCGCCAGCAGCCCGAGGGGTCTGACGGGGGAAGCCAAAAACATTCAGTACTTC
TRBJ1-1	.	TRBV5-6	.	CASFRDANTEAFF	TGTGCCAGCTTCCGGGACGCGAACACTGAAGCTTTCTTT
TRBJ1-2	TRBD1	TRBV6-4	.	CASSEGARTGFYGYTF	TGTGCCAGCTCTGAGGGCGCCCGGACAGGTTTTTATGGCTACACCTTC
TRBJ2-2	TRBD2	TRBV24-1	.	CATSDAGTSVPGELFF	TGTGCCACCAGTGACGCCGGGACTAGCGTACCCGGGGAGCTGTTTTTT
TRBJ1-6	.	TRBV2	few	CASRRTANYNSPLHF	TGTGCCAGCAGGAGGACAGCCAACTATAATTCACCCCTCCACTTT
TRBJ1-2	.	TRBV6-5	.	CASSYPLWAGFYGYTF	TGTGCCAGCAGTTACCCCCTTTGGGCAGGGTTCTATGGCTACACCTTC
TRBJ2-3	TRBD2	TRBV18	.	CASSLLAGDTDTQYF	TGTGCCAGCTCACTCCTAGCGGGGGACACAGATACGCAGTATTTT
TRBJ1-3	.	TRBV20-1	.	CSALIGNTIYF	TGCAGTGCCCTGATTGGAAACACCATATATTTT
TRBJ2-1	.	TRBV9	.	CASGSAANEQFF	TGTGCCAGCGGGTCAGCCGCCAATGAGCAGTTCTTC
TRBJ2-5	.	TRBV2	.	CASQETKTQYF	TGTGCCAGCCAAGAAACGAAGACCCAGTACTTC
TRBJ2-1	TRBD1	TRBV5-1	.	CASSGQGGYNEQFF	TGCGCCAGCTCGGGACAGGGCGGCTACAATGAGCAGTTCTTC
TRBJ2-3	.	TRBV5-1	.	CASSFRASTDTQYF	TGCGCCAGCAGCTTCAGGGCTAGCACAGATACGCAGTATTTT
TRBJ1-1	.	TRBV6-4	.	CASSTLPNTEAFF	TGTGCCAGCAGTACTCTGCCGAACACTGAAGCTTTCTTT
TRBJ1-6	.	TRBV10-3	.	CAISEREGNNSPLHF	TGTGCCATCAGTGAGAGGGAGGGGAATAATTCACCCCTCCACTTT
TRBJ1-5	.	TRBV5-8	.	CASSPPWGHYSNQPQHF	TGTGCCAGCAGCCCCCCTTGGGGACACTATAGCAATCAGCCCCAGCATTTT
TRBJ2-4	TRBD2	TRBV18	.	CASSLQGAGDGNIQYF	TGTGCCAGCTCCCTCCAAGGGGCGGGGGACGGAAACATTCAGTACTTC
TRBJ1-5	.	TRBV19	.	CASMDPNRDNQPQHF	TGTGCCAGTATGGACCCGAACAGGGACAATCAGCCCCAGCATTTT
TRBJ2-5	TRBD1	TRBV9	many	CASTMGQGGETQYF	TGTGCCAGCACCATGGGACAGGGCGGGGAGACCCAGTACTTC
TRBJ1-2	.	TRBV14	.	CASSQEGWEWTGYTF	TGTGCCAGCAGCCAAGAAGGGTGGGAGTGGACTGGCTACACCTTC
TRBJ2-5	.	TRBV5-1	.	CASSSQGGQETQYF	TGCGCCAGCAGCTCTCAGGGGGGCCAAGAGACCCAGTACTTC
TRBJ2-2	.	TRBV30	once	CAFSGTANTGELFF	TGTGCCTTTTCCGGGACGGCGAACACCGGGGAGCTGTTTTTT
TRBJ1-2	TRBD1	TRBV7-9	.	CASSFGTGDYGYTF	TGTGCCAGCAGCTTCGGGACAGGGGACTATGGCTACACCTTC
TRBJ2-2	.	TRBV5-1	.	CASSLNRATNTGELFF	TGCGCCAGCAGCTTGAACCGGGCGACTAACACCGGGGAGCTGTTTTTT
TRBJ1-4	TRBD1	TRBV10-3	.	CAISESPGQGREKLFF	TGTGCCATCAGTGAGTCGCCGGGACAGGGACGGGAAAAACTGTTTTTT
TRBJ1-5	.	TRBV6-2/TRBV6-3	once	CASSWGQGRGNQPQHF	TGTGCCAGCAGTTGGGGCCAGGGACGTGGCAATCAGCCCCAGCATTTT
TRBJ2-2	TRBD1	TRBV6-1	.	CASSKADRGLRGELFF	TGTGCCAGCAGTAAAGCGGACAGGGGTCTCCGGGGGGAGCTGTTTTTT
TRBJ1-6	.	TRBV6-5	.	CATSSSYNSPLHF	TGTGCCACCTCAAGCTCCTATAATTCACCCCTCCACTTT
TRBJ1-1	TRBD1	TRBV6-2/TRBV6-3	once	CASSRQGVVFEDTEAFF	TGTGCCAGCAGCCGACAGGGGGTAGTCTTTGAGGACACTGAAGCTTTCTTT
TRBJ1-2	TRBD1	TRBV6-1	.	CASSEGSGQAHYGYTF	TGTGCCAGCAGTGAAGGGTCGGGACAGGCCCACTATGGCTACACCTTC
TRBJ1-5	.	TRBV3-1/TRBV3-2	.	CASSQDRYSNQPQHF	TGTGCCAGCAGCCAAGATCGATACAGTAATCAGCCCCAGCATTTT
TRBJ1-1	.	TRBV18	.	CASSPVRSKNTEAFF	TGTGCCAGCTCACCAGTACGGAGCAAGAACACTGAAGCTTTCTTT
TRBJ1-5	.	TRBV19	.	CASSIDGRSNQPQHF	TGTGCCAGTAGTATAGACGGCAGAAGCAATCAGCCCCAGCATTTT
TRBJ1-2	.	TRBV28	.	CASSLAKGRIYGYTF	TGTGCCAGCAGTTTAGCCAAGGGGCGCATCTATGGCTACACCTTC
TRBJ1-2	.	TRBV5-4	.	CASSSLDRDYGYTF	TGTGCCAGCAGCTCTTTGGACCGGGACTATGGCTACACCTTC
TRBJ1-5	.	TRBV14	.	CASPLPDSNQPQHF	TGTGCCAGCCCCCTCCCCGATAGCAATCAGCCCCAGCATTTT
TRBJ2-1	.	TRBV4-1	.	CASSQPRTARNEQFF	TGCGCCAGCAGCCAACCCAGGACTGCCCGCAATGAGCAGTTCTTC
TRBJ2-1	TRBD2	TRBV4-1	.	CASSQDTERGGVDEQFF	TGCGCCAGCAGCCAAGATACAGAGCGGGGGGGCGTGGATGAGCAGTTCTTC
TRBJ1-5	TRBD1	TRBV29-1	few	CSVGQGGQPQHF	TGCAGCGTTGGACAGGGGGGTCAGCCCCAGCATTTT
TRBJ2-1	TRBD2	TRBV6-6	.	CASSRTSGGAYNEQFF	TGTGCCAGCAGTCGGACTAGCGGGGGGGCCTACAATGAGCAGTTCTTC
TRBJ1-1	.	TRBV6-5	.	CASRMNTEAFF	TGTGCCAGCAGAATGAACACTGAAGCTTTCTTT